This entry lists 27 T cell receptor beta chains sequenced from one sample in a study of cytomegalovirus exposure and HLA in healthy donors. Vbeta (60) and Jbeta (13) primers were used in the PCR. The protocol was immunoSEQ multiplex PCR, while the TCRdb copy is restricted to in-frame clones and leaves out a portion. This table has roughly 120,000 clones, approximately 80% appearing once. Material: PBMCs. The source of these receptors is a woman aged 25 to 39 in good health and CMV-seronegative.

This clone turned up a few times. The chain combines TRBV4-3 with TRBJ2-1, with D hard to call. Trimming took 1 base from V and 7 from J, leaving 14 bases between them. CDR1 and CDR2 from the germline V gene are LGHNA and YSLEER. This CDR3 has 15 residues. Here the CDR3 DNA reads TGCGCCAGCAGCCAAGCCGACTTGGCGAGGAATGAGCAGTTCTTC. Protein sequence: CASSQADLARNEQFF.

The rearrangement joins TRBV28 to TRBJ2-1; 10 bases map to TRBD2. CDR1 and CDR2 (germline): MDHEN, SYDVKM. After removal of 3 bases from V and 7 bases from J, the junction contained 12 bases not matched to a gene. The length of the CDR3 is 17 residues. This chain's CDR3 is CASSFPSGLAGGNEQFF. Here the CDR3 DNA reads TGTGCCAGCAGTTTCCCCTCCGGGTTAGCGGGAGGTAATGAGCAGTTCTTC.

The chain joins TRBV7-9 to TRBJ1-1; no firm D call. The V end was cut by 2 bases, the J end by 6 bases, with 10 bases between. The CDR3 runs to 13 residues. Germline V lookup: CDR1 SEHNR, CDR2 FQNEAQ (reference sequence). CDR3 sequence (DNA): TGTGCCAGCAGCTTAAAACCGGCGGCTGAAGCTTTCTTT. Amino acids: CASSLKPAAEAFF.

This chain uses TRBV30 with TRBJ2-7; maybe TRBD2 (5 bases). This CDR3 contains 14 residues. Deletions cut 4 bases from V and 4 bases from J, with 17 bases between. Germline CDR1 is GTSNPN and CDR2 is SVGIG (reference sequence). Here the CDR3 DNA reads TGTGCCTGGAAGGCAGCCATAACGGGATACGAGCAGTACTTC. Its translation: CAWKAAITGYEQYF.

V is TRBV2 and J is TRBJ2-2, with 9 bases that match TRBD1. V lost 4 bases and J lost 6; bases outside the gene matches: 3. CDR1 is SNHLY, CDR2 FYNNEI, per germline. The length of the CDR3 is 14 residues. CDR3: CASSVTGGSGELFF. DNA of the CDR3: TGTGCCAGCAGTGTGACAGGGGGGTCCGGGGAGCTGTTTTTT.

CDR3 bases: TGTGCCAGCAGCCAGAGCCACCTGGACAATCAGTATTTT. Amino acid sequence: CASSQSHLDNQYF. This chain joins TRBV7-3 and TRBJ2-3; D is possibly TRBD1 (5 bases). The CDR3 contains 13 residues. Germline V lookup: CDR1 SGHTA, CDR2 FQGTGA. The germline V and J ends were trimmed by 5 bases and 12 bases, with 18 bases remaining between them.

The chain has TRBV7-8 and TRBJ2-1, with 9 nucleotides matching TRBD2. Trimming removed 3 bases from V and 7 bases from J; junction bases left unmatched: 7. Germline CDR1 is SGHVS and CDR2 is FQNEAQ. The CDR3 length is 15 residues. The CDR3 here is CASSFRASGANEQFF. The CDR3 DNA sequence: TGTGCCAGCAGCTTTAGAGCTAGCGGGGCTAATGAGCAGTTCTTC.

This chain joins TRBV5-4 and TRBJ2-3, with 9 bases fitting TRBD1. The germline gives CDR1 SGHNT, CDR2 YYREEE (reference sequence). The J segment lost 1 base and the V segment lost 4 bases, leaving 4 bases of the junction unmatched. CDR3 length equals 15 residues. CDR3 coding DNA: TGTGCCAGCAGCCCCACAGGGGGCCGCACAGATACGCAGTATTTT. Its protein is CASSPTGGRTDTQYF.

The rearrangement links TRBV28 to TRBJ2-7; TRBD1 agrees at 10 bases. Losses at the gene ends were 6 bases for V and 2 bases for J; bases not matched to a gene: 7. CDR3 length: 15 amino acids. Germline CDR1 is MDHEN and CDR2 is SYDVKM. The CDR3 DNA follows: TGTGCCAGCAGAGTGACAGGGGGCGCGACCTACGAGCAGTACTTC. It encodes CASRVTGGATYEQYF.

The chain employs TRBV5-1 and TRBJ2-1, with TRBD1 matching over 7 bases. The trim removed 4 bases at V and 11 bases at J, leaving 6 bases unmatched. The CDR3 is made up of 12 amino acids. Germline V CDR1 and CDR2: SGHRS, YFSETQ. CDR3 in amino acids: CASSPRDRQQFF. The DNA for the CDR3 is TGCGCCAGCAGCCCCCGGGACAGACAGCAGTTCTTC.

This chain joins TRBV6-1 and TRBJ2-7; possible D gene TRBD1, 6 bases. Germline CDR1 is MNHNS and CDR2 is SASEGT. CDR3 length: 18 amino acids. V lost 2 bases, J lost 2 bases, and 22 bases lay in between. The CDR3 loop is CASSERGSLRDLAYEQYF. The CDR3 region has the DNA TGTGCCAGCAGTGAAAGGGGGTCTCTACGGGACCTAGCCTACGAGCAGTACTTC.

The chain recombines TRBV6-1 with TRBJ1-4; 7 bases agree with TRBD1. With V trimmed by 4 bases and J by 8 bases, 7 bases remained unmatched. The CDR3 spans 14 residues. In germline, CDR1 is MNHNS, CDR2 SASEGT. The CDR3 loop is CASSVQGFWEKLFF. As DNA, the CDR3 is TGTGCCAGCAGTGTACAGGGGTTTTGGGAAAAACTGTTTTTT.

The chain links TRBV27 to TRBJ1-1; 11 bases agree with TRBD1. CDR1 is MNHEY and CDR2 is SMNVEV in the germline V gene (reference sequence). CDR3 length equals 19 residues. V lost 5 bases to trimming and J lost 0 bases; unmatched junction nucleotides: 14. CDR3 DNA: TGTGCCAGCAGTCTCACACCGGGACAGGGGGTTCGTTTGAACACTGAAGCTTTCTTT. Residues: CASSLTPGQGVRLNTEAFF.

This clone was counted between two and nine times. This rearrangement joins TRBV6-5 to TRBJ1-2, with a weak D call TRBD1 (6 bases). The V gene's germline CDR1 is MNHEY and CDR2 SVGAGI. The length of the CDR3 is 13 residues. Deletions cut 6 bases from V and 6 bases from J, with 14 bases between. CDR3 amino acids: CASRNPGHDGYTF. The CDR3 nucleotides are TGTGCCAGCAGAAATCCGGGACATGATGGCTACACCTTC.

The CDR3 DNA sequence: TGTGCCAGCTTGCCGGTTTCCTGGAGAGGAAACACTGAAGCTTTCTTT. Translated, it gives CASLPVSWRGNTEAFF. The chain joins TRBV27 to TRBJ1-1; D uncertain. Germline V gives CDR1 MNHEY, CDR2 SMNVEV (reference sequence). The CDR3 is made up of 16 amino acids. Between the trimmed V and J ends, which lost 8 bases and 2 bases, there was a span of 21 bases.

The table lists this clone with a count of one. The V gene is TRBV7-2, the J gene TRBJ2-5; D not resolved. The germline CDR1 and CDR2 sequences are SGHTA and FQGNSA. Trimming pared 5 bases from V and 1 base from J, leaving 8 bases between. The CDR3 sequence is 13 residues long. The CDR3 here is CASSRSLQETQYF. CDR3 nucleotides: TGTGCCAGCAGCCGTAGCCTCCAAGAGACCCAGTACTTC.

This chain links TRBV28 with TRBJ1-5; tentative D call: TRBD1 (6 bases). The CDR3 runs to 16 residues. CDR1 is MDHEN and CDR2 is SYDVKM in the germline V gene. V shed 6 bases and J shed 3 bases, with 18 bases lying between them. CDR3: CASSQERGGNNQPQHF. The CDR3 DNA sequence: TGTGCCAGCAGCCAGGAACGAGGGGGAAACAATCAGCCCCAGCATTTT.

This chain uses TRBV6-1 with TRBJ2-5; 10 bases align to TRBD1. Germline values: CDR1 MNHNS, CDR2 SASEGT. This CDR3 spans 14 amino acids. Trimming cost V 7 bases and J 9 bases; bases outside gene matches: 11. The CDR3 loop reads CASILRDRGQAQYF. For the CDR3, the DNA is TGTGCCAGCATACTCCGGGACAGGGGACAAGCCCAGTACTTC.

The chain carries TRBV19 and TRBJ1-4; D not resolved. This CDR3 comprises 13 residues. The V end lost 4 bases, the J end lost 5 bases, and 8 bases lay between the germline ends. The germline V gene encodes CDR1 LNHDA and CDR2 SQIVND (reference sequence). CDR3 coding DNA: TGTGCCAGTAGTAGCGCTTGGAATGAAAAACTGTTTTTT. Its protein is CASSSAWNEKLFF.

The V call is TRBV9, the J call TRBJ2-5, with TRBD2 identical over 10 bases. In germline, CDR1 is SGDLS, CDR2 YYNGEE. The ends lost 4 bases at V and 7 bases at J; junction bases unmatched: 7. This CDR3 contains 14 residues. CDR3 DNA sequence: TGTGCCAGCAGCCCCACTAGCGGGAAGGTGACCCAGTACTTC. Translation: CASSPTSGKVTQYF.

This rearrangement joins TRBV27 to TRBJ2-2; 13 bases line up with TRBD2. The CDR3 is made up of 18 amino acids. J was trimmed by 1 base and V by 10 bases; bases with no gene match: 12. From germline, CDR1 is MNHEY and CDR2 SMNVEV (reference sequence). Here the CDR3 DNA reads TGTGCCACCCGAACTGAACTAGCGGGAGGGTTGAACACCGGGGAGCTGTTTTTT. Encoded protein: CATRTELAGGLNTGELFF.

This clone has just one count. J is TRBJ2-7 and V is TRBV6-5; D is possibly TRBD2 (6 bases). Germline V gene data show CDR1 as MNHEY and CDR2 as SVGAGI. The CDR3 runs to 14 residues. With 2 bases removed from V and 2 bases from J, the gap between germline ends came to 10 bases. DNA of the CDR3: TGTGCCAGCAGTTACCGGGGGAACGCCTACGAGCAGTACTTC. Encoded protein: CASSYRGNAYEQYF.

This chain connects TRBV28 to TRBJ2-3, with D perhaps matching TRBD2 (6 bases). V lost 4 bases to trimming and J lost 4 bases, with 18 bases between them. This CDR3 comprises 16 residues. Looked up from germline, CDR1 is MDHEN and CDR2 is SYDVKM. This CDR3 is CASSWEDGFSSDTQYF. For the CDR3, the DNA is TGTGCCAGCAGTTGGGAGGACGGATTTAGCTCAGATACGCAGTATTTT.

DNA of the CDR3: TGTGTCAGAAGCGGCGGGACAGGTCGCCAGAACACTGAAGCTTTCTTT. Translating it yields CVRSGGTGRQNTEAFF. The chain is built from TRBV7-5 and TRBJ1-1; TRBD1, the table's D call, was not compared with the DNA. TRBV7-5 is deemed a pseudogene. The CDR3 covers 16 residues.

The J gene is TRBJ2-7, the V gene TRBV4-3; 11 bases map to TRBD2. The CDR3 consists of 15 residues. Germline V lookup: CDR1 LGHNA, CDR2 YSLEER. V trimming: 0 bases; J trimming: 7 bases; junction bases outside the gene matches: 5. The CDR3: CASSQELAGAKEQYF. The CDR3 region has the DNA TGCGCCAGCAGCCAAGAACTAGCGGGAGCGAAAGAGCAGTACTTC.

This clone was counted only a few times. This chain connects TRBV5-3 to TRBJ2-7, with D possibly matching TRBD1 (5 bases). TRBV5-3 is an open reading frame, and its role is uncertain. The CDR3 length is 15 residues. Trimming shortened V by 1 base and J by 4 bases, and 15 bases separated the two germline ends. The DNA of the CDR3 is TGTGCCAGAAGCTTGAGTCTGGGGAAGGGGTACGAGCAGTACTTC. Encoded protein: CARSLSLGKGYEQYF.

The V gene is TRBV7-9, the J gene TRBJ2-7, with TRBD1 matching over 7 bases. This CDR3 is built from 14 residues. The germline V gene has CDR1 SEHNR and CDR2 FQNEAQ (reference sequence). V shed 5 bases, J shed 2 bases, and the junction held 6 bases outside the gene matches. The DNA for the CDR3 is TGTGCCAGCAGCCATGACAGGGCCCCCTACGAGCAGTACTTC. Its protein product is CASSHDRAPYEQYF.